One sample yielded the 3 T cell receptor beta chains listed below, sequenced in a study of PD-1 blockade in classical Hodgkin lymphoma. As to time point: cycle 4 day 1 (C4D1), after six to seven weeks of nivolumab. Following autologous stem cell transplantation, relapse occurred in every patient, and exposure to brentuximab vedotin varied. This table comes from immunoSEQ multiplex PCR, and its TCRdb copy is limited to in-frame clones, with some not included. The sample carries 50,000 or so clones, nearly 90% recorded once. The sample was peripheral blood mononuclear cells (PBMCs), taken before the fourth cycle of nivolumab. These receptors all stem from a human donor with classical Hodgkin lymphoma.

The chain links TRBV29-1 to TRBJ2-7, with D perhaps given as TRBD1 or TRBD2 (5 bases each). The V gene's germline CDR1 is SQVTM and CDR2 ANQGSEA. The germline V and J ends were trimmed by 4 bases and 0 bases, with 16 bases remaining between them. This CDR3 comprises 15 residues. In nucleotides, the CDR3 is TGCAGCGTTGGAGGATTGGGACGGAGCTCCTACGAGCAGTACTTC. Translated: CSVGGLGRSSYEQYF.

The chain is built from TRBV27 and TRBJ2-1; TRBD2 agrees at 7 bases. The CDR3 is 16 residues long. Germline loops: CDR1 MNHEY, CDR2 SMNVEV (reference sequence). V lost 2 bases and J lost 8; bases outside the gene matches: 12. Here the CDR3 reads CASSLLAVIPIDEQFF. The CDR3 DNA follows: TGTGCCAGCAGTTTACTAGCGGTAATCCCTATTGATGAGCAGTTCTTC.

The CDR3 DNA reads TGTGCCAGCAGCCGGGACAGGAGCTACGAGCAGTACTTC. Translating it yields CASSRDRSYEQYF. The chain links TRBV5-6 to TRBJ2-7, with 8 bases fitting TRBD1. V trimming: 4 bases; J trimming: 3 bases; junction bases outside the gene matches: 3. The CDR3 consists of 13 residues. The germline V gene has CDR1 SGHDT and CDR2 YYEEEE.